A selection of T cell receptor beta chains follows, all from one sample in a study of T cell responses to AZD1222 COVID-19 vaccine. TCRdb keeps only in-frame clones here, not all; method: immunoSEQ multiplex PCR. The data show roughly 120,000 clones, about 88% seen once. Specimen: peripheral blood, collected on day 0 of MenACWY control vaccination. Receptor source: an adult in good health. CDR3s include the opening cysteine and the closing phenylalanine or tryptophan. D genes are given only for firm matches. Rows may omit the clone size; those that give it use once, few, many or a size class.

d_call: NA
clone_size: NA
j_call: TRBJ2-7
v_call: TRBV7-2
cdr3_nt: TGTGCCAGCAGCCCTAAGTACGAGCAGTACTTC
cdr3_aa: CASSPKYEQYF

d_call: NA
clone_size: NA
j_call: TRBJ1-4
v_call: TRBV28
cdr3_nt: TGTGCCAGCAGTCCTATCCGGGGGGTTCGTACTAATGAAAAACTGTTTTTT
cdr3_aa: CASSPIRGVRTNEKLFF

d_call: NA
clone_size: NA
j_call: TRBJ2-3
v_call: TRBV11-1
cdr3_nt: TGTGCCAGCAGCTTAGCGAAGCGGGATACGCAGTATTTT
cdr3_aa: CASSLAKRDTQYF

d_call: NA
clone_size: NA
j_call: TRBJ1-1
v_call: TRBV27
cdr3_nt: TGTGCCAGCTCACGGGGAACAATGAACACTGAAGCTTTCTTT
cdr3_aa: CASSRGTMNTEAFF

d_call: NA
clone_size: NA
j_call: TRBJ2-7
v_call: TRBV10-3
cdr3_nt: TGTGCCATCAGGGAACAGTACGAGCAGTACTTC
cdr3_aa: CAIREQYEQYF

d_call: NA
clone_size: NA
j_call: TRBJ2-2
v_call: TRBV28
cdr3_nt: TGTGCCAGCAGTTTACCACTCCAGGCCGGGGAGCTGTTTTTT
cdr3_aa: CASSLPLQAGELFF

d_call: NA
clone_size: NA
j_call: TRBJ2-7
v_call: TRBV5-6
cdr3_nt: TGTGTCAGCAGCTTGGATCCAGGACGGAGTACCTACGAGCAGTACTTC
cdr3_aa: CVSSLDPGRSTYEQYF

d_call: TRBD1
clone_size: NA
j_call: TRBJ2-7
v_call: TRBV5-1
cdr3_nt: TGCGCCAGCAGCTTGGGGACGGGACAGGGAGGGCGAGAGCAGTACTTC
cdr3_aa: CASSLGTGQGGREQYF

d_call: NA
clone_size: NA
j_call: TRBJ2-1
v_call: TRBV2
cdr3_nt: TGTGCCAGCAGTGAAGGCCCAGACGACAATGAGCAGTTCTTC
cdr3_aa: CASSEGPDDNEQFF

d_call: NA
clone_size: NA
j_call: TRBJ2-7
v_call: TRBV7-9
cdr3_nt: TGTGCCAGCAGCCCAACCCCCACCTCAACCTACGAGCAGTACTTC
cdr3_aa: CASSPTPTSTYEQYF

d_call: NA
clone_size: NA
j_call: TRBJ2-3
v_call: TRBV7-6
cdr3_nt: TGTGCCAGCAGCTTAAACCAGCGGGCCACGCAGTATTTT
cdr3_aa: CASSLNQRATQYF

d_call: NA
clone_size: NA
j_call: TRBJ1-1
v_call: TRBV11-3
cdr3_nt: TGTGCCAGCAGCTTGGGGCCGAACACTGAAGCTTTCTTT
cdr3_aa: CASSLGPNTEAFF

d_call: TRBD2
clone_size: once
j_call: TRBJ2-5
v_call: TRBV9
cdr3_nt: TGTGCCAGCAGCGTAAACGCGGGAGGAGTGGAGACCCAGTACTTC
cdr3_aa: CASSVNAGGVETQYF

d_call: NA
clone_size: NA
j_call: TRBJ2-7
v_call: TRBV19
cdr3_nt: TGTGCCAGTAGTATCAAGGGAGCGGGCCAGGGTGGGCACGAGCAGTACTTC
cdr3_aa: CASSIKGAGQGGHEQYF

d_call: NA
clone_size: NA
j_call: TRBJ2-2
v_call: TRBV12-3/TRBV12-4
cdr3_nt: TGTGCCAGCAGTTTGATAGAAACCGGGGAGCTGTTTTTT
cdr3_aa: CASSLIETGELFF

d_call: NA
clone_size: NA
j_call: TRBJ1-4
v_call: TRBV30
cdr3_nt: TGTGCCTGGAGTGCGGGGGCAAATGAAAAACTGTTTTTT
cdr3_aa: CAWSAGANEKLFF

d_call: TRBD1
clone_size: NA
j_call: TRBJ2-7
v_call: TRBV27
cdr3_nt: TGTGCCAGCAGTGATCCGACAGGGATGGGCGAGCAGTACTTC
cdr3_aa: CASSDPTGMGEQYF